Listed below are T cell receptor beta chains from one sample, sequenced in a study of cytomegalovirus exposure and HLA in healthy donors. The table came from immunoSEQ multiplex PCR; TCRdb's copy has only in-frame clones and leaves some out. The listing contains about 150,000 clones. Source material: PBMCs. The receptors shown here come from a woman aged 45-65 years in good health and CMV-seronegative. Both conserved end residues are part of each CDR3. Fields, in order: J gene, V gene, D gene, CDR3 length, CDR3 DNA, CDR3 protein. The D gene is left open where the match is weak.

j_call: TRBJ1-6; v_call: TRBV5-6; d_call: NA; cdr3_length: 16; cdr3_nt: TGTGCCAGCAGCTTTTTTTACGACAGGTCAAATTCACCCCTCCACTTT; cdr3_aa: CASSFFYDRSNSPLHF
j_call: TRBJ2-5; v_call: TRBV15; d_call: TRBD1; cdr3_length: 15; cdr3_nt: TGTGCCACCTCTTCGGGACAGGGGGCTGGTGAGACCCAGTACTTC; cdr3_aa: CATSSGQGAGETQYF
j_call: TRBJ1-5; v_call: TRBV25-1; d_call: NA; cdr3_length: 15; cdr3_nt: TGTGCCAGCAGTGAAGACAGGTCGTTCAATCAGCCCCAGCATTTT; cdr3_aa: CASSEDRSFNQPQHF
j_call: TRBJ2-4; v_call: TRBV7-9; d_call: TRBD2; cdr3_length: 19; cdr3_nt: TGTGCCAGCAGCTTAGCGTTAACGGGGGGGTCCCTAGCCAAAAACATTCAGTACTTC; cdr3_aa: CASSLALTGGSLAKNIQYF
j_call: TRBJ2-7; v_call: TRBV5-1; d_call: TRBD2; cdr3_length: 14; cdr3_nt: TGCGCCAGCAGCTTGGCCGGGGGGACCTACGAGCAGTACTTC; cdr3_aa: CASSLAGGTYEQYF
j_call: TRBJ1-2; v_call: TRBV5-1; d_call: NA; cdr3_length: 15; cdr3_nt: TGCGCCAGCAGCTTTCTGGCAGGTCGTAGTGATGGCTACACCTTC; cdr3_aa: CASSFLAGRSDGYTF
j_call: TRBJ2-5; v_call: TRBV5-1; d_call: TRBD2; cdr3_length: 16; cdr3_nt: TGCGCCAGCAATCTGGGACTAGCGGGAGAGCTAGAGACCCAGTACTTC; cdr3_aa: CASNLGLAGELETQYF
j_call: TRBJ1-1; v_call: TRBV9; d_call: NA; cdr3_length: 18; cdr3_nt: TGTGCCAGCAGCGCCAGTGGAGGGGACTCGTCGATGAACACTGAAGCTTTCTTT; cdr3_aa: CASSASGGDSSMNTEAFF
j_call: TRBJ1-5; v_call: TRBV11-1; d_call: NA; cdr3_length: 13; cdr3_nt: TGTGCCAGCAGCTTAGAGGCGGATCAGCCCCAGCATTTT; cdr3_aa: CASSLEADQPQHF
j_call: TRBJ2-7; v_call: TRBV4-2; d_call: TRBD1; cdr3_length: 16; cdr3_nt: TGTGCCAGCAGCCCAACCATGAGGGACAGGGGCCACGAGCAGTACTTC; cdr3_aa: CASSPTMRDRGHEQYF